This T cell receptor (beta chain) was sequenced during a study of cytomegalovirus exposure and HLA in healthy donors. Overall study results and limits: Earlier analysis looked at TCR beta V segments, and most were productive about 87% or about 30% of the time.

PCR primers comprised 60 Vbeta and 13 Jbeta primers. The protocol was immunoSEQ multiplex PCR, while the TCRdb copy is restricted to in-frame clones and leaves out a portion. The data contain approximately 170,000 clones, approximately 80% of them seen just once; the ten biggest clones take up about 0.8%. Per germline, CDR1 MNHNY and CDR2 SVGAGI (reference sequence). The ends lost 1 base at V and 4 bases at J; junction bases unmatched: 4. The CDR3 has 15 residues. This clone was seen more than once but under ten times. Its antigen is not known. The chain recombines TRBV6-6 with TRBJ1-5; 7 bases line up with TRBD1. The TCR was taken from a female donor in good health and CMV-seronegative. Specimen: PBMCs. The CDR3 region is CASSYFKQGNQPQHF. The DNA of the CDR3 is TGTGCCAGCAGTTACTTTAAACAGGGGAATCAGCCCCAGCATTTT.